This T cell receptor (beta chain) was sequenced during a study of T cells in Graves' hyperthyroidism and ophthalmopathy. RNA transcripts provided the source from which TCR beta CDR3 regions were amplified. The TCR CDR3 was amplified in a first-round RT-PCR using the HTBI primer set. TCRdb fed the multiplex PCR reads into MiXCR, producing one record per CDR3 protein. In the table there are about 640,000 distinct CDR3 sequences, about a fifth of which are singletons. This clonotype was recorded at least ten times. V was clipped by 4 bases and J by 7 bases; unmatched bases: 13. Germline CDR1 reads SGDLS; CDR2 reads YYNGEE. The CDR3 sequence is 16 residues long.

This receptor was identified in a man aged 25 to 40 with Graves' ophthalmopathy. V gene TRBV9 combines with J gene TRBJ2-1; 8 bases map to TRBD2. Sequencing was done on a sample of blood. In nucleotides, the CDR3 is TGTGCCAGCAGCTCCGGAGAAGCGGGAGTCAGAAATGAGCAGTTCTTC. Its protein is CASSSGEAGVRNEQFF.